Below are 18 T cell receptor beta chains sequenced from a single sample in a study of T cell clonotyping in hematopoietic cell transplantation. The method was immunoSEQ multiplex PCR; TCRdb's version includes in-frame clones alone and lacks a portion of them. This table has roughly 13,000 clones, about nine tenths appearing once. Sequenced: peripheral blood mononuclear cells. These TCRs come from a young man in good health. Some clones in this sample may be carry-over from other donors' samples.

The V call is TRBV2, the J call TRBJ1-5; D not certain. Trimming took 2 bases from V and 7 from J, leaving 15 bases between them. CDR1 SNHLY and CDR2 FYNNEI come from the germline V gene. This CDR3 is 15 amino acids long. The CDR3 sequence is CASSELSGSGQPQHF. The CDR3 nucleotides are TGTGCCAGCAGTGAATTGTCAGGTTCGGGCCAGCCCCAGCATTTT.

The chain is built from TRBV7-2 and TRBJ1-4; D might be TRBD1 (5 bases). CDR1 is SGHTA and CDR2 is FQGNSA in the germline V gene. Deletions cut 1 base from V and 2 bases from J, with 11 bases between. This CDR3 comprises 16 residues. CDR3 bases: TGTGCCAGCAGCTTAGGTCAGGGTCCCACTAATGAAAAACTGTTTTTT. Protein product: CASSLGQGPTNEKLFF.

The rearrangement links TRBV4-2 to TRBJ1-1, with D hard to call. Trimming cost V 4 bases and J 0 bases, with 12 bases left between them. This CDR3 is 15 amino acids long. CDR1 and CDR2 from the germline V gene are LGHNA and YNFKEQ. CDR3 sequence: CASSLGAGMNTEAFF. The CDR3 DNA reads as TGTGCCAGCAGCCTCGGAGCAGGAATGAACACTGAAGCTTTCTTT.

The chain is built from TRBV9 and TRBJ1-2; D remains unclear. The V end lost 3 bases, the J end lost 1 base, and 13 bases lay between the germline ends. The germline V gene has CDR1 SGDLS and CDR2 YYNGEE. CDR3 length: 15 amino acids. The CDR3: CASSADGRVNYGYTF. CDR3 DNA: TGTGCCAGCAGCGCTGACGGACGGGTTAACTATGGCTACACCTTC.

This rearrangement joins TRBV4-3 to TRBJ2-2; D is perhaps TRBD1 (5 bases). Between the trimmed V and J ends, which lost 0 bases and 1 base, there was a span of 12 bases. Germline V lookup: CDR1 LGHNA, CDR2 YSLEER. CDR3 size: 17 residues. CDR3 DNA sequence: TGCGCCAGCAGCCAAGATTGGCCAGGGCAGAACACCGGGGAGCTGTTTTTT. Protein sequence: CASSQDWPGQNTGELFF.

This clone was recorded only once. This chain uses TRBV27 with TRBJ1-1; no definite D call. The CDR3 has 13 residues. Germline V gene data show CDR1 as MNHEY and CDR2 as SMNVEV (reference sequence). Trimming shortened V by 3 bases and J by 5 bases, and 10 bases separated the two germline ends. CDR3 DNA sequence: TGTGCCAGCAGTTTTAACTTACGGACTGAAGCTTTCTTT. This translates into CASSFNLRTEAFF.

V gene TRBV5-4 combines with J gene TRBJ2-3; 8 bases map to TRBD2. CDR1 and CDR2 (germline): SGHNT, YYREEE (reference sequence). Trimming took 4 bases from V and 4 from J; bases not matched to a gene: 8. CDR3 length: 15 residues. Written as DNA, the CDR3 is TGTGCCAGCAGCGTCCCCGGGGGGGCCGCAGATACGCAGTATTTT. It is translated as CASSVPGGAADTQYF. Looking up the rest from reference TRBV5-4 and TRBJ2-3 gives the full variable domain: ETGVTQSPTHLIKTRGQQVTLRCSSQSGHNTVSWYQQALGQGPQFIFQYYREEENGRGNFPPRFSGLQFPNYSSELNVNALELDDSALYLCASSVPGGAADTQYFGPGTRLTVL.

The CDR3 DNA follows: TGTGCCAGCAGTTCCTTGATGGCGGTGCCCCAAGAGACCCAGTACTTC. Protein product: CASSSLMAVPQETQYF. The rearrangement joins TRBV25-1 to TRBJ2-5; D ambiguous. V was cut by 5 bases and J by 1 base, with 17 bases left in between. The CDR3 totals 16 residues. Germline values: CDR1 MGHDK, CDR2 SYGVNS.

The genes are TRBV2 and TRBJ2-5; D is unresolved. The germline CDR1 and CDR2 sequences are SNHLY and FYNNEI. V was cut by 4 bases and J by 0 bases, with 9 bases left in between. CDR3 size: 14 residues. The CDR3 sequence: CASSGYRYQETQYF. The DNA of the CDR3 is TGTGCCAGCAGTGGGTACCGGTACCAAGAGACCCAGTACTTC.

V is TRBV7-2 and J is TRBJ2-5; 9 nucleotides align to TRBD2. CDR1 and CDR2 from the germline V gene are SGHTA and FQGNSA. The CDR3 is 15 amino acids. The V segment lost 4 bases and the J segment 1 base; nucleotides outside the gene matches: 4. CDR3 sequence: CASSSTSGVQETQYF. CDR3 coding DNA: TGTGCCAGCAGCTCGACTAGCGGAGTCCAAGAGACCCAGTACTTC.

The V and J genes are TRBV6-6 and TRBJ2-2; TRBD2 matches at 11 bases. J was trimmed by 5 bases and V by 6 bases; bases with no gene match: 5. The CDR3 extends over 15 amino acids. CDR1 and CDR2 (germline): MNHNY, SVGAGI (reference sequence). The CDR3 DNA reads TGTGCCAGCAGACCCCTAGCGGGAGGTACCGGGGAGCTGTTTTTT. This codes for CASRPLAGGTGELFF.

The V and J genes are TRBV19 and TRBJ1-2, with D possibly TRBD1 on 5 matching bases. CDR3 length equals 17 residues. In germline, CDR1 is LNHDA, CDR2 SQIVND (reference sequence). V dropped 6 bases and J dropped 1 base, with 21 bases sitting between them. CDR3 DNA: TGTGCCAGTAGGATATGGGGTGTGGGGGGTAGTAACTATGGCTACACCTTC. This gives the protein CASRIWGVGGSNYGYTF.

CDR3 DNA sequence: TGTGCCAGCAGTGAGGCAGGGCGGGGTACCACAGATACGCAGTATTTT. Amino acid sequence: CASSEAGRGTTDTQYF. The gene calls are TRBV25-1 and TRBJ2-3; a possible D gene is TRBD2 (6 bases). The CDR3 extends over 16 amino acids. The germline CDR1 and CDR2 sequences are MGHDK and SYGVNS. Trimming removed 3 bases from V and 2 bases from J, with 15 bases in between. Drawing the rest from reference TRBV25-1 and TRBJ2-3, the complete variable domain is EADIYQTPRYLVIGTGKKITLECSQTMGHDKMYWYQQDPGMELHLIHYSYGVNSTEKGDLSSESTVSRIRTEHFPLTLESARPSHTSQYLCASSEAGRGTTDTQYFGPGTRLTVL.

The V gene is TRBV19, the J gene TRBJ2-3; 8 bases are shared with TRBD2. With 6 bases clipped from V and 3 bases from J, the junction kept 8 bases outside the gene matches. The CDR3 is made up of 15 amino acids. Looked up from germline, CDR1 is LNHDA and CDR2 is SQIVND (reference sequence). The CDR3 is CASSGRADITDTQYF. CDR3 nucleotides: TGTGCCAGTAGCGGGAGGGCCGATATAACAGATACGCAGTATTTT.

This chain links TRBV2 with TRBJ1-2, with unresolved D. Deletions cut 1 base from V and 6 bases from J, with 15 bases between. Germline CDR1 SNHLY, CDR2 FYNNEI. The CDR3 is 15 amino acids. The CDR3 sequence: CASSEGGRWRHGYTF. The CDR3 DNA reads TGTGCCAGCAGTGAAGGTGGCAGGTGGAGACATGGCTACACCTTC.

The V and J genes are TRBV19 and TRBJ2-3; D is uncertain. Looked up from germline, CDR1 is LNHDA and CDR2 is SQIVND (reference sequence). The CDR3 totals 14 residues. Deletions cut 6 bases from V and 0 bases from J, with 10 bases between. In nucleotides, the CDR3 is TGTGCCAGTAGCGAACCAAGCAGCACAGATACGCAGTATTTT. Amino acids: CASSEPSSTDTQYF.

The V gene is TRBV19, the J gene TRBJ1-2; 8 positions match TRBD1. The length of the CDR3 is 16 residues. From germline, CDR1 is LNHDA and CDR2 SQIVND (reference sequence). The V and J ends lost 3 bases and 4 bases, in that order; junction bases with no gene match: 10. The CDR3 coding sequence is TGTGCCAGTAGTATTCGAACGGGACAGGCTTTCTATGGCTACACCTTC. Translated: CASSIRTGQAFYGYTF.

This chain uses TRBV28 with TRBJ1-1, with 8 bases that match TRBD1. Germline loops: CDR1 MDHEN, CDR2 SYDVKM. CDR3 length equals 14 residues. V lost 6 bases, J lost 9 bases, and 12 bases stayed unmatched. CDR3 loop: CASSVAGGQYQAFF. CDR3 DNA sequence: TGTGCCAGCAGCGTCGCAGGGGGCCAATATCAAGCTTTCTTT.